The rows below give T cell receptor beta chains drawn from one sample of a study of blood T cell repertoires in COVID-19. The method was immunoSEQ multiplex PCR; TCRdb's version includes in-frame clones alone and lacks a portion of them. Here the sample spans about 230,000 clones, approximately 80% being singletons. Sequences were obtained from peripheral blood. These receptors were collected from a man aged 40-55 years who had recovered from COVID-19. Both conserved end residues are part of each CDR3. Each record gives: J gene, D gene, clone size, V gene, CDR3 protein, CDR3 DNA. The D gene is left open where the match is weak. Where a row states a size, it is once, few, many or the class of an expanded clone; other rows omit it.

J: TRBJ2-1
D: TRBD2
size: .
V: TRBV27
CDR3: CASSRPGASGTYNEQFF
DNA: TGTGCCAGCAGTCGACCCGGTGCTAGCGGGACGTACAATGAGCAGTTCTTC

J: TRBJ1-1
D: .
size: few
V: TRBV30
CDR3: CAALVTANTEAFF
DNA: TGTGCGGCGTTGGTAACAGCGAACACTGAAGCTTTCTTT

J: TRBJ1-1
D: TRBD1
size: .
V: TRBV6-1
CDR3: CASSELGRGRTEAFF
DNA: TGTGCCAGCAGTGAATTAGGCAGGGGGCGGACTGAAGCTTTCTTT

J: TRBJ2-2
D: .
size: .
V: TRBV7-6
CDR3: CASSFLFAGELFF
DNA: TGTGCCAGCAGCTTCCTTTTCGCCGGGGAGCTGTTTTTT

J: TRBJ2-7
D: TRBD1
size: .
V: TRBV30
CDR3: CAWSVQDRAYF
DNA: TGTGCCTGGAGTGTCCAGGACAGGGCGTACTTC

J: TRBJ1-4
D: .
size: .
V: TRBV11-2
CDR3: CASSYYSGDEKLFF
DNA: TGTGCCAGCAGCTACTACTCAGGGGATGAAAAACTGTTTTTT

J: TRBJ2-5
D: .
size: .
V: TRBV3-1/TRBV3-2
CDR3: CASTDTTQETQYF
DNA: TGTGCCAGCACTGATACTACCCAAGAGACCCAGTACTTC

J: TRBJ2-3
D: TRBD1
size: .
V: TRBV7-2
CDR3: CASSRQGYTDTQYF
DNA: TGTGCCAGCAGTCGACAGGGGTACACAGATACGCAGTATTTT

J: TRBJ2-5
D: TRBD2
size: .
V: TRBV4-2
CDR3: CASSLAGLEETQYF
DNA: TGTGCCAGCAGCCTAGCGGGACTAGAAGAGACCCAGTACTTC

J: TRBJ2-7
D: TRBD1
size: .
V: TRBV15
CDR3: CATSRGDRSSYEQYF
DNA: TGTGCCACCAGCAGGGGGGACAGATCCTCCTACGAGCAGTACTTC

J: TRBJ1-2
D: .
size: .
V: TRBV11-2
CDR3: CASSRESYGYTF
DNA: TGTGCCAGCAGCCGAGAGTCCTATGGCTACACCTTC

J: TRBJ2-1
D: TRBD2
size: .
V: TRBV5-1
CDR3: CASSWGVTGAGAVVEQFF
DNA: TGCGCCAGCAGCTGGGGAGTAACCGGGGCGGGAGCCGTAGTTGAGCAGTTCTTC

J: TRBJ1-2
D: .
size: few
V: TRBV6-2/TRBV6-3
CDR3: CASSSGIYSHRGYTF
DNA: TGTGCCAGCAGTTCCGGTATCTATTCCCATCGTGGCTACACCTTC

J: TRBJ1-4
D: .
size: .
V: TRBV29-1
CDR3: CSVVDNEKLFF
DNA: TGCAGCGTTGTAGATAATGAAAAACTATTTTTT

J: TRBJ2-1
D: .
size: few
V: TRBV6-2/TRBV6-3
CDR3: CASSHGEGGHNEQFF
DNA: TGTGCCAGCAGTCACGGGGAGGGGGGCCACAATGAGCAGTTCTTC

J: TRBJ1-5
D: TRBD1
size: few
V: TRBV7-6
CDR3: CASSSTDRVWSNQPQHF
DNA: TGTGCCAGCAGCTCGACTGACAGGGTTTGGAGCAATCAGCCCCAGCATTTT

J: TRBJ2-3
D: TRBD2
size: .
V: TRBV19
CDR3: CASSVRPTSGLSTDTQYF
DNA: TGTGCCAGTAGTGTGAGGCCGACTAGCGGCCTGAGCACAGATACGCAGTATTTT

J: TRBJ2-3
D: .
size: .
V: TRBV7-9
CDR3: CASSPGLPETQYF
DNA: TGTGCCAGTTCCCCAGGGCTCCCAGAAACGCAGTATTTT

J: TRBJ2-3
D: TRBD2
size: .
V: TRBV25-1
CDR3: CASSESSGSGGDTQYF
DNA: TGTGCCAGCAGTGAGTCTAGCGGGAGTGGTGGGGATACGCAGTATTTT

J: TRBJ1-1
D: .
size: few
V: TRBV3-1/TRBV3-2
CDR3: CASSQANQDTEAFF
DNA: TGTGCCAGCAGCCAAGCCAACCAGGACACTGAAGCTTTCTTT

J: TRBJ1-2
D: .
size: .
V: TRBV7-2
CDR3: CASSLYNREYGYTF
DNA: TGTGCCAGCAGCTTATACAACAGGGAATATGGCTACACCTTC

J: TRBJ2-2
D: TRBD2
size: .
V: TRBV5-1
CDR3: CASSSKLLAGGGTGELFF
DNA: TGCGCCAGCAGCTCAAAATTACTAGCGGGAGGTGGCACCGGGGAGCTGTTTTTT

J: TRBJ2-1
D: .
size: .
V: TRBV27
CDR3: CASSLGAVSYNEQFF
DNA: TGTGCCAGCAGTTTAGGAGCGGTCTCCTACAATGAGCAGTTCTTC

J: TRBJ2-7
D: TRBD1
size: few
V: TRBV19
CDR3: CASSEEAAGGIYNEQYF
DNA: TGTGCCAGTAGTGAGGAGGCGGCAGGGGGTATCTACAACGAGCAGTACTTC

J: TRBJ1-2
D: TRBD1
size: once
V: TRBV29-1
CDR3: CSVTDRERNYGYTF
DNA: TGCAGCGTTACCGACAGGGAAAGAAACTATGGCTACACCTTC

J: TRBJ1-2
D: .
size: .
V: TRBV5-1
CDR3: CASSLAAGYGYTF
DNA: TGCGCTAGCAGCTTGGCGGCAGGCTATGGCTACACCTTC

J: TRBJ1-1
D: .
size: .
V: TRBV6-5
CDR3: CASSRGMVSEAFF
DNA: TGTGCCAGCAGCCGCGGGATGGTCTCTGAAGCTTTCTTT

J: TRBJ2-1
D: TRBD2
size: once
V: TRBV6-6
CDR3: CASSKTSGAWNEQFF
DNA: TGTGCCAGCAGTAAGACTAGCGGGGCTTGGAATGAGCAGTTCTTC

J: TRBJ1-6
D: TRBD1
size: .
V: TRBV5-6
CDR3: CASSLGRGSNSPLHF
DNA: TGTGCCAGCAGCTTGGGCAGGGGGTCTAATTCACCCCTCCACTTT

J: TRBJ2-5
D: TRBD1
size: .
V: TRBV11-2
CDR3: CASSRGTVQETQYF
DNA: TGTGCCAGCAGCCGAGGGACAGTCCAAGAGACCCAGTACTTC

J: TRBJ1-3
D: TRBD1
size: many
V: TRBV5-5
CDR3: CASSLVGQGSGGNTIYF
DNA: TGTGCCAGCAGCTTGGTGGGACAGGGGTCGGGAGGAAACACCATATATTTT

J: TRBJ2-4
D: .
size: .
V: TRBV5-4
CDR3: CASSLGQEKNIQYF
DNA: TGTGCCAGCAGCTTGGGGCAGGAAAAAAACATTCAGTACTTC

J: TRBJ2-7
D: TRBD2
size: .
V: TRBV7-2
CDR3: CASSLSGGSYEQYF
DNA: TGTGCCAGCAGCCTTAGCGGGGGAAGCTACGAGCAGTACTTC

J: TRBJ2-7
D: .
size: .
V: TRBV10-2
CDR3: CASSESQTDTYEQYF
DNA: TGCGCCAGCAGTGAGTCTCAGACAGACACCTACGAGCAGTACTTC

J: TRBJ2-7
D: .
size: .
V: TRBV12-3/TRBV12-4
CDR3: CASQLGPSGEQYF
DNA: TGTGCCAGCCAACTAGGGCCTAGTGGAGAGCAGTACTTC

J: TRBJ1-2
D: .
size: .
V: TRBV11-2
CDR3: CASSLNRRGGRTF
DNA: TGTGCCAGCAGCTTAAACCGGAGAGGGGGTAGGACCTTC

J: TRBJ1-2
D: TRBD1
size: .
V: TRBV7-9
CDR3: CASSQPGTGFYGYTF
DNA: TGTGCCAGCAGCCAGCCCGGGACAGGGTTCTATGGCTACACCTTC

J: TRBJ1-3
D: .
size: .
V: TRBV7-9
CDR3: CASSRGAGGNTIYF
DNA: TGTGCCAGCAGCCGGGGGGCAGGTGGAAACACCATATATTTT